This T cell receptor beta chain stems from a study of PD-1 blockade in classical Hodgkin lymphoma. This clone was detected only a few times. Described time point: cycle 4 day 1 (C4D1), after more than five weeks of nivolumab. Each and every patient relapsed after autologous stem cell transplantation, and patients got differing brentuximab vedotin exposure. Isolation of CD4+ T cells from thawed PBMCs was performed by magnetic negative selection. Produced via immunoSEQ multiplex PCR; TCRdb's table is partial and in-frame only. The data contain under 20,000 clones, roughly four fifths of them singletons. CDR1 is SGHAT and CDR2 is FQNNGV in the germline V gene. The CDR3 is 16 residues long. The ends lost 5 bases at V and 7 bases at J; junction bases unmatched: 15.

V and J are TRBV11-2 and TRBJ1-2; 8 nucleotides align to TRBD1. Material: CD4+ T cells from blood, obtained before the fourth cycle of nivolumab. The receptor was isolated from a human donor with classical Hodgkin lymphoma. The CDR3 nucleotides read TGTGCCAGCAGCCAAAACCGAGCAGGGGGCGTTAGTGGCTACACCTTC. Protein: CASSQNRAGGVSGYTF.